This T cell receptor beta chain came from a study of glioma-infiltrating T cells after dendritic cell vaccination. Between the trimmed V and J ends, which lost 7 bases and 5 bases, there was a span of 12 bases. This CDR3 contains 13 residues. Germline CDR1 and CDR2: MNHNS and SASEGT. Primers: 60 V beta forward and 13 J beta reverse. Using immunoSEQ multiplex PCR, the repertoire was profiled, and TCRdb retains in-frame clones only, with some absent. The sample holds around 100,000 clones, 80% to 90% seen once. Points on this clone: As yet, its antigen is unknown.

Notes on the study in general: Only a small number of patients had complete blood and tumor samples.

Blood PBMC samples: pre-vaccination, two weeks post third vaccination, and at tumor progression. The sequenced sample was blood, obtained before dendritic cell vaccination. The rearrangement uses TRBV6-1 and TRBJ1-5; a weak D match, TRBD1 (5 bases). This receptor was identified in a human donor with glioblastoma. The CDR3 reads CASNGRGYQPQHF. CDR3 sequence (DNA): TGTGCCAGCAACGGAAGGGGCTATCAGCCCCAGCATTTT.